This TCR beta chain was profiled in a study of Ad26.COV2.S vaccination and SARS-CoV-2 variants. Study background: The Ad26.COV2.S arm of the COV1001 trial was where the donor was placed.

The CDR3 totals 16 residues. The V and J ends lost 1 base and 4 bases respectively, with 15 bases between them. Germline CDR1 SGHTA, CDR2 FQGNSA. This table comes from immunoSEQ multiplex PCR, and its TCRdb copy is limited to in-frame clones, with some not included. The sample consists of approximately 480,000 clones, roughly 87% of them appearing once. The treatment: 15 to 20 received Ad26.COV2.S at low or high dose, single or two shots; about 5 received placebo; per-sample allocation not given. Material that was analyzed had been drawn on day 63 after the first vaccine or placebo injection. Spike of the Wuhan-strain SARS-CoV-2 was expressed by an Ad26 vector, which formed the vaccine.

The V call is TRBV7-2, the J call TRBJ2-3; D might be TRBD2 (6 bases). This TCR came from a person between 18 and 60 years old who received the Ad26.COV2.S COVID-19 vaccine or a placebo. This specimen consisted of peripheral blood, obtained in a trial of Ad26.COV2.S vaccine versus placebo. DNA of the CDR3: TGTGCCAGCAGCTTAGTAGGTAGTTGGAGGGCAGATACGCAGTATTTT. Translated: CASSLVGSWRADTQYF.